The 3 T cell receptor beta chains given below trace back to one sample, sequenced in a study of blood T cell repertoires in COVID-19. TCRdb keeps only in-frame clones here, not all; method: immunoSEQ multiplex PCR. The sample shows more than 55,000 clones, 70% to 90% of them seen only once. The sample consisted of peripheral blood. These receptor sequences come from a man in his sixties with acute or convalescent COVID-19.

The CDR3 DNA follows: TGTGCCAGTAGTCGGCGGGGGCAGGAGGAGACCCAGTACTTC. Amino acid sequence: CASSRRGQEETQYF. The chain recombines TRBV19 with TRBJ2-5, with D maybe TRBD2 (7 bases). Trimming removed 5 bases at V and 5 bases at J, with 15 bases between. The CDR3 runs to 14 residues. Germline CDR1 LNHDA, CDR2 SQIVND (reference sequence). The full variable domain, in which reference TRBV19 and TRBJ2-5 provide the parts outside the CDR3, is DGGITQSPKYLFRKEGQNVTLSCEQNLNHDAMYWYRQDPGQGLRLIYYSQIVNDFQKGDIAEGYSVSREKKESFPLTVTSAQKNPTAFYLCASSRRGQEETQYFGPGTRLLVL.

This clone was counted a single time. The chain recombines TRBV9 with TRBJ1-3; tentatively, D is TRBD1 (5 bases). V lost 6 bases and J lost 2, with 12 bases in between. The germline CDR1 and CDR2 sequences are SGDLS and YYNGEE. CDR3 length: 14 residues. The CDR3 is CASKPRAAGNTIYF. The CDR3, as DNA: TGTGCCAGCAAACCCAGGGCCGCTGGAAACACCATATATTTT. Supplemented by reference TRBV9 and TRBJ1-3, the full variable domain reads DSGVTQTPKHLITATGQRVTLRCSPRSGDLSVYWYQQSLDQGLQFLIQYYNGEERAKGNILERFSAQQFPDLHSELNLSSLELGDSALYFCASKPRAAGNTIYFGEGSWLTVV.

This chain uses TRBV7-8 with TRBJ2-3; maybe TRBD2 (6 bases). Trimming stripped 1 base from V and 2 bases from J, with 10 bases between. The CDR3 loop spans 15 amino acids. In germline, CDR1 is SGHVS, CDR2 FQNEAQ. CDR3 bases: TGTGCCAGCAGCTTAGAAGGGACTTACACAGATACGCAGTATTTT. Its translation is CASSLEGTYTDTQYF.